This T cell receptor (beta chain) is from a study of B cell selection in AIRE deficiency. Study-wide findings and caveats: Shorter CDR3s marked shared Treg sequences, biased toward few non-templated insertions. Patient Tconv and Treg cells showed healthy-like TCRBV usage, CDR3 length, diversity.

This clone was counted once. Its specificity is not known. The table came from immunoSEQ multiplex PCR; TCRdb's copy has only in-frame clones and leaves some out. The sample includes 12,000 to 15,000 clones, under 95% of them seen just once. Sorted regulatory T cells were CD4-positive, CD25-high and CD127-low or negative. The source material was Tregs sorted from PBMCs. The clonotype originates from a human donor with AIRE deficiency.

In nucleotides, the CDR3 is TGTGCCACCAGTAGCGGCACAGATACGCAGTATTTT. This sequence encodes CATSSGTDTQYF. The J gene is TRBJ2-3, the V gene TRBV5-5; a possible D gene is TRBD2 (5 bases). V was pared by 9 bases and J by 1 base, with 9 bases between. There are 12 residues in the CDR3. The germline CDR1 and CDR2 sequences are SGHKS and YYEKEE (reference sequence).